Presented here are 20 T cell receptor beta chains from one specimen sequenced in a study of T cell changes during pregnancy in multiple sclerosis. TCRdb's table, derived via immunoSEQ multiplex PCR, lists solely in-frame clones and lacks some. The sample includes under 80,000 clones, roughly 94% of them seen just once. The specimen comprised peripheral blood, sampled in the third trimester of pregnancy. These receptors all stem from a female donor with multiple sclerosis, enrolled in a pregnancy study.

The chain couples TRBV6-1 to TRBJ1-3; maybe TRBD1 (6 bases). V lost 3 bases and J lost 0, with 12 bases in between. Germline-derived CDR1 and CDR2 are MNHNS and SASEGT. The CDR3 loop spans 16 amino acids. The CDR3 is CASSDSGTLSGNTIYF. The DNA of the CDR3 is TGTGCCAGCAGTGATTCGGGGACACTCTCTGGAAACACCATATATTTT.

This clone was seen a handful of times. The chain uses TRBV25-1 and TRBJ1-4, with D possibly being TRBD1 (6 bases). From germline, CDR1 is MGHDK and CDR2 SYGVNS. The CDR3 has 14 amino acids. V was trimmed by 1 base and J by 3 bases, leaving 6 bases between them. CDR3 in amino acids: CASSEWTANEKLFF. CDR3 in DNA: TGTGCCAGCAGTGAATGGACAGCTAATGAAAAACTGTTTTTT.

The chain carries TRBV19 and TRBJ2-2, with D possibly TRBD1 on 6 matching bases. V dropped 5 bases and J dropped 1 base, with 11 bases sitting between them. Germline V lookup: CDR1 LNHDA, CDR2 SQIVND (reference sequence). The CDR3 contains 15 residues. CDR3 protein: CASSWTAVNTGELFF. The CDR3 coding sequence is TGTGCCAGTAGTTGGACAGCGGTGAACACCGGGGAGCTGTTTTTT.

This chain uses TRBV9 with TRBJ2-3; tentatively, D is TRBD1 (6 bases). Trimming removed 3 bases at V and 0 bases at J, with 11 bases between. Germline V lookup: CDR1 SGDLS, CDR2 YYNGEE. The CDR3 sequence is 15 residues long. The CDR3, as DNA: TGTGCCAGCAGCGGAAGGACAGTCAGCACAGATACGCAGTATTTT. This gives the protein CASSGRTVSTDTQYF.

This clone was recorded only once. The rearrangement uses TRBV7-8 and TRBJ2-5; TRBD1 matches at 7 bases. Unmatched junction bases numbered 6, after V lost 1 base and J lost 1 base. The CDR3 totals 16 residues. CDR1 is SGHVS, CDR2 FQNEAQ, per germline. The CDR3 DNA follows: TGTGCCAGCAGCTTAGAAGGACAGGCCTTCCAAGAGACCCAGTACTTC. Translation: CASSLEGQAFQETQYF.

The chain carries TRBV25-1 and TRBJ2-3, with 9 bases aligning to TRBD1. The CDR3 totals 16 residues. V was pared by 4 bases and J by 3 bases, with 8 bases of the junction left unmatched. In germline, CDR1 is MGHDK, CDR2 SYGVNS. The CDR3 loop is CASSAAGTGWTDTQYF. CDR3 coding DNA: TGTGCCAGCAGTGCCGCCGGGACAGGGTGGACAGATACGCAGTATTTT.

The V and J genes are TRBV5-4 and TRBJ2-7, with a tentative D call TRBD2 (7 bases). CDR1 and CDR2 from the germline V gene are SGHNT and YYREEE (reference sequence). The V gene lost 2 bases and the J gene lost 3 bases, with 15 bases spanning the gap. This CDR3 has 15 residues. CDR3 sequence reads: CASSLDRGRVYEQYF. CDR3 sequence (DNA): TGTGCCAGCAGCTTAGATAGGGGGAGGGTCTACGAGCAGTACTTC. The variable domain in full, completed from reference TRBV5-4 and TRBJ2-7, reads ETGVTQSPTHLIKTRGQQVTLRCSSQSGHNTVSWYQQALGQGPQFIFQYYREEENGRGNFPPRFSGLQFPNYSSELNVNALELDDSALYLCASSLDRGRVYEQYFGPGTRLTVT.

The genes are TRBV18 and TRBJ1-1; D is undetermined. The CDR3 spans 15 residues. Deletions cut 5 bases from V and 1 base from J, with 14 bases between. Germline V lookup: CDR1 KGHSH, CDR2 LQKENI. CDR3 residues: CASSSAGHPNTEAFF. CDR3 in DNA: TGTGCCAGCTCATCCGCGGGCCACCCGAACACTGAAGCTTTCTTT.

DNA for the CDR3: TGTGCCAGCAGCATCAGGACAGGTGAGCAGTTCTTC. It is translated as CASSIRTGEQFF. The chain links TRBV7-3 to TRBJ2-1; 7 positions match TRBD1. There are 12 residues in the CDR3. CDR1 SGHTA and CDR2 FQGTGA come from the germline V gene. Losses at the gene ends were 5 bases for V and 9 bases for J; bases not matched to a gene: 4.

This chain uses TRBV19 with TRBJ2-3; D perhaps matches TRBD1 (6 bases). CDR1 is LNHDA, CDR2 SQIVND, per germline (reference sequence). Trimming left V 2 bases short and J 0 bases short, with 24 bases between. The CDR3 totals 20 residues. The CDR3 is CASSISAGRGSLTSTDTQYF. Here the CDR3 DNA reads TGTGCCAGTAGTATATCGGCTGGAAGGGGGAGCCTTACTAGCACAGATACGCAGTATTTT.

The chain carries TRBV5-6 and TRBJ2-3; no firm D call. CDR1 and CDR2 (germline): SGHDT, YYEEEE. CDR3 length: 16 amino acids. The ends were cut back, 0 bases at V and 0 bases at J, with 11 bases in the middle. CDR3 in amino acids: CASSLGAGKSTDTQYF. The CDR3 DNA reads as TGTGCCAGCAGCTTGGGGGCAGGAAAAAGCACAGATACGCAGTATTTT.

J is TRBJ1-6 and V is TRBV7-2, with a possible D match to TRBD1 (5 bases). Germline assignment: CDR1 SGHTA and CDR2 FQGNSA. The V gene lost 0 bases and the J gene lost 10 bases, with 16 bases spanning the gap. The CDR3 consists of 16 residues. The CDR3 DNA reads TGTGCCAGCAGCTTAGCCGCTTTAGGGGCGGGATCACCCCTCCACTTT. It translates to CASSLAALGAGSPLHF.

The genes are TRBV2 and TRBJ1-5; D is unclear. CDR1 and CDR2 from the germline V gene are SNHLY and FYNNEI. CDR3 length equals 14 residues. The V end was cut by 3 bases, the J end by 1 base, with 7 bases between. DNA for the CDR3: TGTGCCAGCAGTGACCGGGGAAGCAATCAGCCCCAGCATTTT. Amino acid sequence: CASSDRGSNQPQHF.

In this sample, this clone turned up once. The CDR3 DNA is TGTGCGGTGGGGGACATATACTACGAGCAGTACTTC. This sequence encodes CAVGDIYYEQYF. The genes are TRBV12-2 and TRBJ2-7; TRBD1, the table's D call, was not compared with the DNA. TRBV12-2 is described as a pseudogene. The CDR3 totals 12 residues.

This sequence joins TRBV6-1 and TRBJ2-7; the match to TRBD1 covers 7 bases. CDR3 size: 15 residues. Germline lookup yields CDR1 MNHNS and CDR2 SASEGT. V gave up 6 bases and J gave up 1 base; unmatched junction bases: 9. In DNA, the CDR3 is TGTGCCAGCAGAGTCAGGACAGGTTTATCCTACGAGCAGTACTTC. It yields the protein CASRVRTGLSYEQYF.

The chain employs TRBV7-2 and TRBJ2-1, with a tentative D call TRBD2 (5 bases). Germline-derived CDR1 and CDR2 are SGHTA and FQGNSA. The V gene lost 0 bases and the J gene lost 5 bases, with 11 bases spanning the gap. CDR3 size: 15 residues. CDR3: CASSLARAGNNEQFF. In DNA, the CDR3 is TGTGCCAGCAGCTTAGCGAGGGCGGGTAACAATGAGCAGTTCTTC.

This clone was counted between two and nine times. In nucleotides, the CDR3 is TGTGCCAGTAGCCCGTACGGGGGGACCCAGTACTTC. It is translated as CASSPYGGTQYF. V is TRBV19 and J is TRBJ2-5, with a possible D match to TRBD2 (6 bases). With 6 bases removed from V and 7 bases from J, the gap between germline ends came to 12 bases. CDR1 is LNHDA and CDR2 is SQIVND in the germline V gene (reference sequence). The CDR3 is made up of 12 amino acids.

The J gene is TRBJ2-5, the V gene TRBV7-3, with 10 positions matching TRBD1. CDR1 and CDR2 from the germline V gene are SGHTA and FQGTGA. The CDR3 totals 15 residues. The J segment lost 5 bases and the V segment lost 2 bases, leaving 5 bases of the junction unmatched. In nucleotides, the CDR3 is TGTGCCAGCAGCTTAGGACAGGGACAGGGGGAGACCCAGTACTTC. Amino acid sequence: CASSLGQGQGETQYF.

The chain uses TRBV7-6 and TRBJ1-1; D perhaps matches TRBD1 (5 bases). CDR1 is SGHVS, CDR2 FNYEAQ, per germline. Trimming cost V 1 base and J 1 base, with 7 bases left between them. CDR3 length equals 14 residues. Here the CDR3 reads CASSLGQTNTEAFF. In DNA form, the CDR3 reads TGTGCCAGCAGCTTAGGACAGACGAACACTGAAGCTTTCTTT.

This chain connects TRBV9 to TRBJ2-5; D perhaps matches TRBD2 (7 bases). Germline lookup yields CDR1 SGDLS and CDR2 YYNGEE. V was clipped by 0 bases and J by 5 bases, with 20 bases between them. The CDR3 has 17 residues. The chain's CDR3 is CASSVGGGGGPRETQYF. The DNA of the CDR3 is TGTGCCAGCAGCGTAGGGGGAGGGGGGGGCCCGAGGGAGACCCAGTACTTC. Using reference TRBV9 and TRBJ2-5 for the parts outside the CDR3, the full variable domain is DSGVTQTPKHLITATGQRVTLRCSPRSGDLSVYWYQQSLDQGLQFLIQYYNGEERAKGNILERFSAQQFPDLHSELNLSSLELGDSALYFCASSVGGGGGPRETQYFGPGTRLLVL.